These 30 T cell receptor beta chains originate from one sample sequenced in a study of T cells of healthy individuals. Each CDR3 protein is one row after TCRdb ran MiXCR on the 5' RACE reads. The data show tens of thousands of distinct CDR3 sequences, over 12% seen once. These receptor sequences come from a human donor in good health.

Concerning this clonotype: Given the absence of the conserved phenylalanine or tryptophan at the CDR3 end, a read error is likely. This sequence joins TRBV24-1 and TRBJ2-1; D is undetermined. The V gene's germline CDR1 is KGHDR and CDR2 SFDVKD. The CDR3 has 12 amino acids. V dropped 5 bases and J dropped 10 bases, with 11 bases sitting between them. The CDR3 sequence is CATSGLLGEQFS. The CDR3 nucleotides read TGTGCCACCAGTGGCCTATTAGGGGAGCAGTTCTCC.

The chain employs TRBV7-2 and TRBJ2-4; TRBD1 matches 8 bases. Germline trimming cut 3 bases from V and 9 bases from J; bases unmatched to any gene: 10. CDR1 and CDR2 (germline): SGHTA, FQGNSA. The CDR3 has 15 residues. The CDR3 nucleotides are TGTGCCAGCAGCTTGGGACAGGCCTTAGACCCCATTCAGTACTTC. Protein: CASSLGQALDPIQYF.

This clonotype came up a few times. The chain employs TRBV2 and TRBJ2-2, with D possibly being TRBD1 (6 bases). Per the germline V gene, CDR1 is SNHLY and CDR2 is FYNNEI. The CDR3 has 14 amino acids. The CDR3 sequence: CGTRPGQPTGELFF. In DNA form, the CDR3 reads TGTGGCACGAGACCGGGACAACCCACCGGGGAGCTGTTTTTT.

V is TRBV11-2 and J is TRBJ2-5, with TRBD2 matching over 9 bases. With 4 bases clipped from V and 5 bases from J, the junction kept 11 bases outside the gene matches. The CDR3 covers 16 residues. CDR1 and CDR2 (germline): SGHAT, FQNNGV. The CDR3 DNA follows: TGTGCCAGCAGCTCCTCCAGCGGGAGGCCCCGTGAGACCCAGTACTTC. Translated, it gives CASSSSSGRPRETQYF. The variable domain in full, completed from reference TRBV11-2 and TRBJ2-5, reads EAGVAQSPRYKIIEKRQSVAFWCNPISGHATLYWYQQILGQGPKLLIQFQNNGVVDDSQLPKDRFSAERLKGVDSTLKIQPAKLEDSAVYLCASSSSSGRPRETQYFGPGTRLLVL.

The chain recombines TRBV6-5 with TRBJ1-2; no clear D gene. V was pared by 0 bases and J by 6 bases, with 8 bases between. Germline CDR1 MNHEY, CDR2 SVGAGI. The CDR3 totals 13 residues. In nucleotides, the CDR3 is TGTGCCAGCAGTTACTCCCGGGAGGATGGCTACACCTTC. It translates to CASSYSREDGYTF.

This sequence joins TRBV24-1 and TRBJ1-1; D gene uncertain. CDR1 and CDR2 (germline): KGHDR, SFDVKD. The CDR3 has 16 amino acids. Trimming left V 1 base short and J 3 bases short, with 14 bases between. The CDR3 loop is CATSDFPLMGYTEAFF. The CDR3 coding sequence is TGTGCCACCAGTGATTTCCCTCTTATGGGATACACTGAAGCTTTCTTT.

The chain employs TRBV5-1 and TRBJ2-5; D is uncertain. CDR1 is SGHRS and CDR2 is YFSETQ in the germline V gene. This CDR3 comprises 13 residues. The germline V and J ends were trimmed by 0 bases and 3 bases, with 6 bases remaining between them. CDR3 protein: CASSLASKETQYF. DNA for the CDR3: TGCGCCAGCAGCTTGGCCTCCAAAGAGACCCAGTACTTC.

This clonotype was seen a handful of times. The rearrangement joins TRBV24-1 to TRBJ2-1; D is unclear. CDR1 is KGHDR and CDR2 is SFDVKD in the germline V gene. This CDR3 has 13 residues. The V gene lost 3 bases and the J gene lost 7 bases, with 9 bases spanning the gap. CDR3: CATSDPDFNEQFF. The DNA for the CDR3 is TGTGCCACCAGTGATCCCGATTTTAATGAGCAGTTCTTC.

For the CDR3, the DNA is TGTGCCAGCAGGGGGGACAGCGAGCAGTACTTC. This gives the protein CASRGDSEQYF. The chain links TRBV6-6 to TRBJ2-7; 7 nucleotides line up with TRBD1. The ends lost 6 bases at V and 6 bases at J; junction bases unmatched: 2. Germline CDR1 and CDR2: MNHNY and SVGAGI (reference sequence). The CDR3 is made up of 11 amino acids.

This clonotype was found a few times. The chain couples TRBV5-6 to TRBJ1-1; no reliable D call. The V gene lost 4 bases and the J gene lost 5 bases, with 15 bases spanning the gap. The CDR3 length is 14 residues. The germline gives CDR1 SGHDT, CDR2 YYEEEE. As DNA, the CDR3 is TGTGCCAGCAGCAAGATGTCTAAGGGTACTGAAGCTTTCTTT. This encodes CASSKMSKGTEAFF. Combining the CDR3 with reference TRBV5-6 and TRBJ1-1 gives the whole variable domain DAGVTQSPTHLIKTRGQQVTLRCSPKSGHDTVSWYQQALGQGPQFIFQYYEEEERQRGNFPDRFSGHQFPNYSSELNVNALLLGDSALYLCASSKMSKGTEAFFGQGTRLTVV.

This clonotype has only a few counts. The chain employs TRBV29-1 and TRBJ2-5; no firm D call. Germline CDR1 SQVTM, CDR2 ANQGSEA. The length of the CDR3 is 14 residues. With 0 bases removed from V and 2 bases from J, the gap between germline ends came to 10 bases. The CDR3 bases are TGCAGCGTTGAAGACAGGCAACCTCAAGAGACCCAGTACTTC. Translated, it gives CSVEDRQPQETQYF.

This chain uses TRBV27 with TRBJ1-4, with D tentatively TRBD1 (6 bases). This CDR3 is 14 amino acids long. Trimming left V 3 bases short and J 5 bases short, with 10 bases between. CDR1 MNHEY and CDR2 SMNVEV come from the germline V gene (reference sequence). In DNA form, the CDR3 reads TGTGCCAGCAGTTTGGCAGGGGCGAATGAAAAACTGTTTTTT. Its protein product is CASSLAGANEKLFF.

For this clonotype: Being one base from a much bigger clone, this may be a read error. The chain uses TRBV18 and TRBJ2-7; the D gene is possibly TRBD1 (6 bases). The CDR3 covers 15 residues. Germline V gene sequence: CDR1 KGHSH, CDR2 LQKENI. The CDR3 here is CDSSPVSQGIIQQYF. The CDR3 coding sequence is TGTGACAGCTCACCAGTGTCACAGGGAATAATCCAGCAGTACTTC.

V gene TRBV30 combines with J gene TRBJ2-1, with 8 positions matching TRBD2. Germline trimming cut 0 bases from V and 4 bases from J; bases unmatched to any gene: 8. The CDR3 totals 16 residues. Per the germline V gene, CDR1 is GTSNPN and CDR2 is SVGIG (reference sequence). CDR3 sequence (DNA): TGTGCCTGGAGTGTACCAGGAGTAGCGGGGTACAATGAGCAGTTCTTC. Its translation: CAWSVPGVAGYNEQFF.

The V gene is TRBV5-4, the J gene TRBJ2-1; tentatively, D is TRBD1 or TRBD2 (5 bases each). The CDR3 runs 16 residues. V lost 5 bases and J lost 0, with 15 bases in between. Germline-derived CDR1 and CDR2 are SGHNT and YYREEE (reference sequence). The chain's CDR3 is CASRQRDGSSYNEQFF. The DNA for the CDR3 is TGTGCCAGCAGGCAAAGGGACGGTAGCTCCTACAATGAGCAGTTCTTC.

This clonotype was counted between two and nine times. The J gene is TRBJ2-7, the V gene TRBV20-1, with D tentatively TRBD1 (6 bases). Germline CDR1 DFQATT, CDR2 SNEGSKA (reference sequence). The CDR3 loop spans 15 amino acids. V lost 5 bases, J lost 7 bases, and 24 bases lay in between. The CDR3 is CSAANRDTGVGEQYF. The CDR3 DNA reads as TGCAGTGCTGCCAACCGGGACACCGGTGTGGGGGAGCAGTACTTC.

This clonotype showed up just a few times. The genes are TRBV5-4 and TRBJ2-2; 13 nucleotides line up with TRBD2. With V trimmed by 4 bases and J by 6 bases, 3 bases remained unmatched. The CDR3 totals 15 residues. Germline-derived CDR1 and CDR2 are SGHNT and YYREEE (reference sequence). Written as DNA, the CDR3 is TGTGCCAGCAGCCAACTAGCGGGAGGGGCCGGGGAGCTGTTTTTT. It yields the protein CASSQLAGGAGELFF.

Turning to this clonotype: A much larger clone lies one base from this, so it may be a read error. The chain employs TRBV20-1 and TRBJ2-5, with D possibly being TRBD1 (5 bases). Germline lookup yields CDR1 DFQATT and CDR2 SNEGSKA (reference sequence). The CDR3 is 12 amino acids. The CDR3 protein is CSARQGGEAQYF. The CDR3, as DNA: TGCAGTGCTAGGCAGGGTGGAGAGGCCCAGTACTTC.

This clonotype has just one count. CDR3 protein: CASSLTRRGSEAFF. DNA for the CDR3: TGTGCCAGCAGCCTCACACGAAGGGGATCTGAAGCTTTCTTT. The chain combines TRBV5-8 with TRBJ1-1; tentatively, D is TRBD1 (5 bases). The CDR3 spans 14 residues. CDR1 and CDR2 from the germline V gene are SGHTS and YDEGEE. V lost 4 bases, J lost 6 bases, and 16 bases lay in between.

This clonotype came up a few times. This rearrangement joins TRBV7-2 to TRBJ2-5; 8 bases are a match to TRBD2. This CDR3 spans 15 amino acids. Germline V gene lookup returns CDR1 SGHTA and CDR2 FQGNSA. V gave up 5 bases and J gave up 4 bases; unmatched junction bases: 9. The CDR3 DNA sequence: TGTGCCAGCAGCCTACACTTAGCGGGGACAGAGACCCAGTACTTC. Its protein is CASSLHLAGTETQYF.

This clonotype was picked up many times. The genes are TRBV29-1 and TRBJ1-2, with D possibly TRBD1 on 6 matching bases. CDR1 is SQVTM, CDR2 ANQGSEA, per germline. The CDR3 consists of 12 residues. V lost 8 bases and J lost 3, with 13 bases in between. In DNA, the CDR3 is TGCAGCACGACAGGAGCACACTATGGCTACACCTTC. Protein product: CSTTGAHYGYTF.

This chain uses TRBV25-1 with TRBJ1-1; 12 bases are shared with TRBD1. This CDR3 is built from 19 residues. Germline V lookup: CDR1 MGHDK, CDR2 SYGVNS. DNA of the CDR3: TGTCCCCATAAAGTAGGGGACAGGGGGCGCCGGAAGTCGAACACTGAAGCTTTCTTT. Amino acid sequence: CPHKVGDRGRRKSNTEAFF.

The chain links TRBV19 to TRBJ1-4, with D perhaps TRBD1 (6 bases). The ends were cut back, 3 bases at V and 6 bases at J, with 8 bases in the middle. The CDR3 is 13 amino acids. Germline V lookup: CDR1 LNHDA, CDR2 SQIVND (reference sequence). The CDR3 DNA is TGTGCCAGTAGTATGGACAGATATGAAAAACTGTTTTTT. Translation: CASSMDRYEKLFF.

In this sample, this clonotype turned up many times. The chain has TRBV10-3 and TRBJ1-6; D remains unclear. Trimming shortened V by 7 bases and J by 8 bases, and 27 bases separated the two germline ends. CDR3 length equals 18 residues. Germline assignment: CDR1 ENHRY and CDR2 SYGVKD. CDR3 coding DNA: TGTGCCATCAACCGGCTAGGACCAGAGGCCCCTGCGGATTCACCCCTCCACTTT. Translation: CAINRLGPEAPADSPLHF.

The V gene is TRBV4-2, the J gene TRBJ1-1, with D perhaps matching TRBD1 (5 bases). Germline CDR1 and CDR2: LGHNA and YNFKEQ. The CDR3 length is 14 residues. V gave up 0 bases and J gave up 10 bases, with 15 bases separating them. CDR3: CASSQEVAGRRAFF. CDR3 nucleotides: TGTGCCAGCAGCCAAGAGGTGGCGGGGCGCAGAGCTTTCTTT.

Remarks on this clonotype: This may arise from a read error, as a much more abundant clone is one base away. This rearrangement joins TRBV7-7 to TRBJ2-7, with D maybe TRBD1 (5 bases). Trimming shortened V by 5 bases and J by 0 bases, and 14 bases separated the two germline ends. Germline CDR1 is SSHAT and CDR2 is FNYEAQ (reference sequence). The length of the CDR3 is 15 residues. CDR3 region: CASSLERQHSYEQYF. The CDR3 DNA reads TGTGCCAGCAGCCTGGAAAGACAGCACTCCTACGAGCAGTACTTC.

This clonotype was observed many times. The CDR3, as DNA: TGTGCCAGCAGTGAAGGAGGGACAGGGGACGAGACCCAGTACTTC. This sequence encodes CASSEGGTGDETQYF. The V and J genes are TRBV25-1 and TRBJ2-5; 10 nucleotides match TRBD1. CDR1 and CDR2 from the germline V gene are MGHDK and SYGVNS. The V and J ends lost 2 bases and 5 bases, in that order; junction bases with no gene match: 5. This CDR3 spans 15 amino acids.

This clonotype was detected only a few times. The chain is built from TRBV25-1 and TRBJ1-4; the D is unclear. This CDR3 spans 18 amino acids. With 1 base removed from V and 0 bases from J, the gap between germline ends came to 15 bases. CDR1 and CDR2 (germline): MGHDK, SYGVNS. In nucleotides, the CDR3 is TGTGCCAGCAGTGAATTCGGAGGAGGAGTAGCAACTAATGAAAAACTGTTTTTT. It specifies CASSEFGGGVATNEKLFF.

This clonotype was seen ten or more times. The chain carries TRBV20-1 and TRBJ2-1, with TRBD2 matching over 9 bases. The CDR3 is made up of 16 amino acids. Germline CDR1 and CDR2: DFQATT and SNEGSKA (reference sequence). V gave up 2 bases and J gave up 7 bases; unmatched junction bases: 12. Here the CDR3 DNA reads TGCAGTGCTAGATCCCTCGGGCGGGAGGGCTCAAATGAGCAGTTCTTC. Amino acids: CSARSLGREGSNEQFF.

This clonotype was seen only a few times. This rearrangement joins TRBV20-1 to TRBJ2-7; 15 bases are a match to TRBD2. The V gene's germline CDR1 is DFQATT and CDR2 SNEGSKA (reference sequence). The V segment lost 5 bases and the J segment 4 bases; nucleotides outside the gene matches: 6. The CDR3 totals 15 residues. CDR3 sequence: CSARRTSGRGYEQYF. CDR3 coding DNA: TGCAGTGCTCGCCGGACTAGCGGGAGGGGGTACGAGCAGTACTTC.